The present TCR beta chain was sequenced within a study of blood T cell repertoires in COVID-19. Clones were read by immunoSEQ multiplex PCR, and TCRdb kept only the in-frame ones, dropping some. Of some 670,000 clones listed, around 89% were seen once; the top ten hold under 0.3%. From germline, CDR1 is MNHEY and CDR2 SVGAGI. V dropped 7 bases and J dropped 3 bases, with 16 bases sitting between them. The CDR3 is 14 residues long. The receptor comes from a woman younger than 30 with acute or convalescent COVID-19. The V call is TRBV6-5, the J call TRBJ2-7; tentatively, D is TRBD1 (5 bases). The sequenced sample consisted of peripheral blood. In nucleotides, the CDR3 is TGTGCCAGCAAAGTGGACACCTTGAACTACGAGCAGTACTTC. Its protein is CASKVDTLNYEQYF.